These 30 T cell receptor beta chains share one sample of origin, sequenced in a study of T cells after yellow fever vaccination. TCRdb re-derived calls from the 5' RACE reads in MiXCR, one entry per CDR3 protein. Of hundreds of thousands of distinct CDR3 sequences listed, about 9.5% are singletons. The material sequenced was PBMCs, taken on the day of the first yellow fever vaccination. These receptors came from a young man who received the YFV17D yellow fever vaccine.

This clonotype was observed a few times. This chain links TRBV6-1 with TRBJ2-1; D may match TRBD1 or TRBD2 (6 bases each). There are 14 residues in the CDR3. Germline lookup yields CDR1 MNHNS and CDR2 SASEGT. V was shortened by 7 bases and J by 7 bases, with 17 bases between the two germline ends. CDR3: CASKADGGGNEQFF. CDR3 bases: TGTGCCAGCAAAGCCGACGGAGGGGGAAATGAGCAGTTCTTC.

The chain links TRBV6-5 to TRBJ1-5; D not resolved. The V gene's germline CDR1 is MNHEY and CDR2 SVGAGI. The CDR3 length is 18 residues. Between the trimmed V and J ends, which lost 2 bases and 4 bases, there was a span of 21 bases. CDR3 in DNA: TGTGCCAGCAGTTACCCAAAGGTTGGGAGACAAAGAAATCAGCCCCAGCATTTT. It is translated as CASSYPKVGRQRNQPQHF.

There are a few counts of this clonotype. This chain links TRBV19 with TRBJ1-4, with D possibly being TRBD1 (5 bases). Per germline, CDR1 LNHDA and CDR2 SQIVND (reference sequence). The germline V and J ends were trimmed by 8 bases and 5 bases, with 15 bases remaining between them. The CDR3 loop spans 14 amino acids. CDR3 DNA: TGTGCCAGTGGTGACAGTACCTCGAATGAAAAACTGTTTTTT. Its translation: CASGDSTSNEKLFF.

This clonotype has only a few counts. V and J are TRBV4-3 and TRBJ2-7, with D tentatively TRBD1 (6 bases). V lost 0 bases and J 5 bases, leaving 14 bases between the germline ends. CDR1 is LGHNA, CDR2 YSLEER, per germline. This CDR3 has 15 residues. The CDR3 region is CASSQEYQGTDEQYF. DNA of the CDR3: TGCGCCAGCAGCCAAGAGTACCAGGGGACGGACGAGCAGTACTTC.

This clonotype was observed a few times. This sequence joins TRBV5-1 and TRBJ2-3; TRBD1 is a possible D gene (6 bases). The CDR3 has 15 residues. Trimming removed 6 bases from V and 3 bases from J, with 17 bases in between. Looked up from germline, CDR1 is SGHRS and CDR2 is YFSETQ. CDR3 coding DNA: TGCGCCAGCAAGCTTTGGCCAGGGGAAACAGATACGCAGTATTTT. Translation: CASKLWPGETDTQYF.

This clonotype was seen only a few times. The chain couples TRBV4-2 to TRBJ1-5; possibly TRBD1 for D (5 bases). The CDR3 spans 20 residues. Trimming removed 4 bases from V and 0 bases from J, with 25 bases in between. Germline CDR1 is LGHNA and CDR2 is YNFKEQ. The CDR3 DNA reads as TGTGCCAGCAGCCCATCATCCGGGACCCAATCCTCTTATAGCAATCAGCCCCAGCATTTT. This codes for CASSPSSGTQSSYSNQPQHF.

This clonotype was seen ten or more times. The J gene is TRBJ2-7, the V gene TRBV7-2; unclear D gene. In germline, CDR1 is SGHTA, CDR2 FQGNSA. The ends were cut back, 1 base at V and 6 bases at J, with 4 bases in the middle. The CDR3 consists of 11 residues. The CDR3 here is CASSLVGEQYF. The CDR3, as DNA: TGTGCCAGCAGCTTAGTGGGCGAGCAGTACTTC. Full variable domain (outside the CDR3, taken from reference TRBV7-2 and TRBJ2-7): GAGVSQSPSNKVTEKGKDVELRCDPISGHTALYWYRQSLGQGLEFLIYFQGNSAPDKSGLPSDRFSAERTGGSVSTLTIQRTQQEDSAVYLCASSLVGEQYFGPGTRLTVT.

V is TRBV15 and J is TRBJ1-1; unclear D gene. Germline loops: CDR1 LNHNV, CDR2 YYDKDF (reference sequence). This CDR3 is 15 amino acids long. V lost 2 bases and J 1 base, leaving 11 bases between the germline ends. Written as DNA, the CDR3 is TGTGCCACCAGCAGACGCCCGGCGGGGAACACTGAAGCTTTCTTT. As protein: CATSRRPAGNTEAFF.

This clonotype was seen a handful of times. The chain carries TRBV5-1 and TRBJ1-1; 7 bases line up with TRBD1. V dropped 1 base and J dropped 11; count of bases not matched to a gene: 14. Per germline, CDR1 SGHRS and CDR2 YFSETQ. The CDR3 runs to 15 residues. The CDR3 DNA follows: TGCGCCAGCAGCTTGTGGGGGGCAGGGGGATCAGAGGCTTTCTTT. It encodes CASSLWGAGGSEAFF.

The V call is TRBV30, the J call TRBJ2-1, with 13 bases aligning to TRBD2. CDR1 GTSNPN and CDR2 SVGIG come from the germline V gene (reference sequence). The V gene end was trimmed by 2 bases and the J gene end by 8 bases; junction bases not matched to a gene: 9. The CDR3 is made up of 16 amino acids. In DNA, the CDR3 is TGTGCCTGGAGTTCCTGGACTAGCGGGGGTCACGATGAGCAGTTCTTC. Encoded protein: CAWSSWTSGGHDEQFF.

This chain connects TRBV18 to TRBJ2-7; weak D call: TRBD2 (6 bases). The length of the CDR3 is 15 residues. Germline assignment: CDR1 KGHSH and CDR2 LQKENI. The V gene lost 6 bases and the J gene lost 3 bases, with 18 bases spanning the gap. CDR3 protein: CASSSGRGAYYEQYF. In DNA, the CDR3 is TGTGCCAGCTCCTCCGGGAGAGGGGCCTACTACGAGCAGTACTTC.

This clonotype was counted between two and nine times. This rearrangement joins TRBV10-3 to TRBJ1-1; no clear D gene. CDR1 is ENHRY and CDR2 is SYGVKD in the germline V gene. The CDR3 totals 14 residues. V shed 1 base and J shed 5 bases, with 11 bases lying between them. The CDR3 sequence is CAISELVASTEAFF. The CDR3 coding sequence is TGTGCCATCAGTGAGTTGGTGGCATCGACTGAAGCTTTCTTT.

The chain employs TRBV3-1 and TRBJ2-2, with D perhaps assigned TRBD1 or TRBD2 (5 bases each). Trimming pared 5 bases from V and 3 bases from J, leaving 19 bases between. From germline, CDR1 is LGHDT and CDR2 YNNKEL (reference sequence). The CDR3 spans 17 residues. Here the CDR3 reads CASSLGTPTMYTGELFF. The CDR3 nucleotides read TGTGCCAGCAGCTTAGGGACCCCTACGATGTACACCGGGGAGCTGTTTTTT.

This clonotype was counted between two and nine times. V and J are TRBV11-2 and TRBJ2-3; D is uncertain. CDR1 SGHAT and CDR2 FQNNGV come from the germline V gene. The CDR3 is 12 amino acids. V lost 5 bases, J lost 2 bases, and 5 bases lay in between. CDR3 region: CASSAHTDTQYF. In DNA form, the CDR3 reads TGTGCCAGCAGCGCCCACACAGATACGCAGTATTTT.

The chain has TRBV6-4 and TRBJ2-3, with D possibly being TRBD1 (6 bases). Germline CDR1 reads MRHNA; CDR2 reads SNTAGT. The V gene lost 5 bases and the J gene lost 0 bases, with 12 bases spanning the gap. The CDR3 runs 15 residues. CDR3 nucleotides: TGTGCCAGCAGTCCAACAGGGCTAAGCACAGATACGCAGTATTTT. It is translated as CASSPTGLSTDTQYF.

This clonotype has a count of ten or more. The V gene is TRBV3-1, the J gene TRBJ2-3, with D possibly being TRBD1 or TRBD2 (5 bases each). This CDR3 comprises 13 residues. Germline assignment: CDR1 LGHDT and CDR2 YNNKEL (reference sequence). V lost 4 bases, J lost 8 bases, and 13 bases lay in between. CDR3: CASSLPGTGTQYF. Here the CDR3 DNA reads TGTGCCAGCAGCCTACCCGGGACGGGTACGCAGTATTTT.

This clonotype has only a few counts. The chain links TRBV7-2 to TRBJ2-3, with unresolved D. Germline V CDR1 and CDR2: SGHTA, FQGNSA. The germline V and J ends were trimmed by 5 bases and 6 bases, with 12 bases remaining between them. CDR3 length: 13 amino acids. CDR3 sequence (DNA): TGTGCCAGCAGCCCCCAGCCCAGGGATACGCAGTATTTT. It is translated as CASSPQPRDTQYF.

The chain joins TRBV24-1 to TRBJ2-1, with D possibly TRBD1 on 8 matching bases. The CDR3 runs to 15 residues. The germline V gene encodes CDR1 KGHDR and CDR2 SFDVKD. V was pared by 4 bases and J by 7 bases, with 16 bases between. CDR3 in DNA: TGTGCCACCAGTGACCCTACAGGGGGGGCGAATGAGCAGTTCTTC. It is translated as CATSDPTGGANEQFF.

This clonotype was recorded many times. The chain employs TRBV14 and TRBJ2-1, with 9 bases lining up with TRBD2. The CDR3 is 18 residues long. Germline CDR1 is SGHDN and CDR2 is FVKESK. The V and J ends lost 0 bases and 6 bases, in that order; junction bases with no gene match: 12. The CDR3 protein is CASSQDVPGTSFFNEQFF. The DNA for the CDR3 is TGTGCCAGCAGCCAAGACGTACCAGGGACTAGCTTTTTCAATGAGCAGTTCTTC.

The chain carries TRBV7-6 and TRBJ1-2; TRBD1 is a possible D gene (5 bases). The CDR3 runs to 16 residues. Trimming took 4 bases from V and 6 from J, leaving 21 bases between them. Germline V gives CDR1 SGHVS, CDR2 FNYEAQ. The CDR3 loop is CASSSPQGVRRDGYTF. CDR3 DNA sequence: TGTGCCAGCAGCTCACCCCAGGGCGTAAGGAGGGATGGCTACACCTTC.

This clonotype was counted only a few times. This chain's CDR3 is CASGLAGSGGSRSPDTQYF. CDR3 in DNA: TGTGCTAGTGGTTTGGCTGGTAGCGGGGGGTCCCGGAGTCCAGATACGCAGTATTTT. This chain joins TRBV12-5 and TRBJ2-3; TRBD2 matches at 10 bases. The CDR3 covers 19 residues. V was pared by 1 base and J by 4 bases, with 14 bases of the junction left unmatched. Germline assignment: CDR1 LGHNT and CDR2 FRNRAP. Combining the CDR3 with reference TRBV12-5 and TRBJ2-3 gives the whole variable domain DARVTQTPRHKVTEMGQEVTMRCQPILGHNTVFWYRQTMMQGLELLAYFRNRAPLDDSGMPKDRFSAEMPDATLATLKIQPSEPRDSAVYFCASGLAGSGGSRSPDTQYFGPGTRLTVL.

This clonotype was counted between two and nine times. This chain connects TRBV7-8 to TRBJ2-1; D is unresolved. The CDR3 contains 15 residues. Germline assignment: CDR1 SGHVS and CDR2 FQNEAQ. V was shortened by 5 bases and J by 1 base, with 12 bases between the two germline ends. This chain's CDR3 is CASSHDRRSYNEQFF. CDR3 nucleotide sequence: TGTGCCAGCAGCCATGACCGAAGGTCCTACAATGAGCAGTTCTTC.

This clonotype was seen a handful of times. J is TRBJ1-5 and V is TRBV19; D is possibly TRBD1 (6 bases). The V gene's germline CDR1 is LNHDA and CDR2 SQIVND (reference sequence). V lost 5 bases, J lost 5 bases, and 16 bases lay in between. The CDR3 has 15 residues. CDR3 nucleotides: TGTGCCAGTAGTCCAGAGCCTAGGGGGTATCAGCCCCAGCATTTT. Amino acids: CASSPEPRGYQPQHF.

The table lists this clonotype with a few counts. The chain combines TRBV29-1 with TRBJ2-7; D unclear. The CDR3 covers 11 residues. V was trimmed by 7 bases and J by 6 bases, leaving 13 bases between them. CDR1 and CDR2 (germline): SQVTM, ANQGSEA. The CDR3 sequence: CSGGNGGEQYV. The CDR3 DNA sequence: TGCAGCGGGGGAAACGGCGGCGAGCAGTACGTC.

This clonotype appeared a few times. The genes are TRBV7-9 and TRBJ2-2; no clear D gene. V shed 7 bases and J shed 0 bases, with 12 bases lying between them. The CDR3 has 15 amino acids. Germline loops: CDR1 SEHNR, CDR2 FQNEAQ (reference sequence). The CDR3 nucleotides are TGTGCCAGCACTTCACCCCCCCCGAACACCGGGGAGCTGTTTTTT. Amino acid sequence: CASTSPPPNTGELFF.

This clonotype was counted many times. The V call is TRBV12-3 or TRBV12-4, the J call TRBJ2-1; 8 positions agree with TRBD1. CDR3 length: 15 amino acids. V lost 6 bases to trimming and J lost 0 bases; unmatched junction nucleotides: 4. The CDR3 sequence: CASSPGQDSYNEQFF. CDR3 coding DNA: TGTGCCAGCAGCCCGGGACAGGACTCCTACAATGAGCAGTTCTTC.

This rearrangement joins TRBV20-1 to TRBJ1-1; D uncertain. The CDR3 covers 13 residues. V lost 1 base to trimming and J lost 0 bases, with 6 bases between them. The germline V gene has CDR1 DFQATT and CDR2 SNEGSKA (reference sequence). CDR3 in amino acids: CSARGHMNTEAFF. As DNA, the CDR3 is TGCAGTGCTAGAGGTCACATGAACACTGAAGCTTTCTTT.

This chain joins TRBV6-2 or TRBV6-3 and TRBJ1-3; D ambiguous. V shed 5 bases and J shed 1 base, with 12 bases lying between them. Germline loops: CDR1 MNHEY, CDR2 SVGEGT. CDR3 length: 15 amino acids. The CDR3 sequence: CASSLDTPSGNTIYF. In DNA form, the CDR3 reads TGTGCCAGCAGTCTCGACACTCCGTCTGGAAACACCATATATTTT.

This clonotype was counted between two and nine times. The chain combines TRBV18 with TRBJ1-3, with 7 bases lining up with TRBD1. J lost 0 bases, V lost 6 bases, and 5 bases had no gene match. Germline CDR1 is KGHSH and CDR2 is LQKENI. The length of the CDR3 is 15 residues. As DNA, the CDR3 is TGTGCCAGCTCCCGGGACAGCCTCTCTGGAAACACCATATATTTT. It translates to CASSRDSLSGNTIYF.

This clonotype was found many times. The CDR3 bases are TGTGCCAGCAGTTCCACGGGGGGCATAACCTACGAGCAGTACTTC. Amino acids: CASSSTGGITYEQYF. The V gene is TRBV28, the J gene TRBJ2-7; maybe TRBD2 (7 bases). Per germline, CDR1 MDHEN and CDR2 SYDVKM. This CDR3 comprises 15 residues. V lost 4 bases, J lost 2 bases, and 15 bases lay in between. Looking up the rest from reference TRBV28 and TRBJ2-7 gives the full variable domain: DVKVTQSSRYLVKRTGEKVFLECVQDMDHENMFWYRQDPGLGLRLIYFSYDVKMKEKGDIPEGYSVSREKKERFSLILESASTNQTSMYLCASSSTGGITYEQYFGPGTRLTVT.